Below, 25 T cell receptor beta chains from the same sample are listed, as sequenced in a study of T cell changes during pregnancy in multiple sclerosis. This table comes from immunoSEQ multiplex PCR, and its TCRdb copy is limited to in-frame clones, with some not included. The data show 85,000 to 120,000 clones, 92% seen once. Sequencing used peripheral blood, obtained after pregnancy. The source of these receptors is a female donor with multiple sclerosis, enrolled in a pregnancy study.

This rearrangement joins TRBV5-1 to TRBJ1-2; the D gene is possibly TRBD1 (5 bases). V dropped 7 bases and J dropped 4 bases, with 11 bases sitting between them. Germline V gene data show CDR1 as SGHRS and CDR2 as YFSETQ. The length of the CDR3 is 12 residues. CDR3 DNA sequence: TGCGCCAGCGCGGGGACGGTCTATGGCTACACCTTC. It codes for CASAGTVYGYTF.

This chain joins TRBV5-1 and TRBJ2-1; 8 bases fit TRBD2. J lost 6 bases, V lost 4 bases, and 12 bases had no gene match. CDR1 is SGHRS and CDR2 is YFSETQ in the germline V gene. The CDR3 is 16 residues long. In DNA, the CDR3 is TGCGCCAGCAGCCGACTCCTTGACAGCGGGAGCAATGAGCAGTTCTTC. This translates into CASSRLLDSGSNEQFF.

This clone has only one observation. The chain has TRBV11-3 and TRBJ2-3, with D maybe TRBD1 (6 bases). The CDR3 spans 17 residues. V lost 3 bases to trimming and J lost 1 base, with 17 bases between them. The germline CDR1 and CDR2 sequences are SGHNT and YENEEA. CDR3 DNA: TGTGCCAGCAGCTTGGGGGCGCGGGCCCGAGGCACAGATACGCAGTATTTT. Its translation is CASSLGARARGTDTQYF.

This chain joins TRBV10-3 and TRBJ2-3; 9 bases line up with TRBD2. Germline CDR1 is ENHRY and CDR2 is SYGVKD. There are 15 residues in the CDR3. Trimming removed 6 bases from V and 2 bases from J; junction bases left unmatched: 6. CDR3 DNA: TGTGCCATCAGCCTGACTAGCGGAGACACAGATACGCAGTATTTT. This sequence encodes CAISLTSGDTDTQYF.

This sequence joins TRBV6-5 and TRBJ2-3; D is unresolved. The CDR3 sequence is 14 residues long. V was trimmed by 0 bases and J by 3 bases, leaving 7 bases between them. The germline CDR1 and CDR2 sequences are MNHEY and SVGAGI. The CDR3 DNA sequence: TGTGCCAGCAGTTACTCTCCCGGGACAGATACGCAGTATTTT. Residues: CASSYSPGTDTQYF.

Note on this clone: An end of the junction does not agree with germline; a read error may underlie this. V gene TRBV5-6 combines with J gene TRBJ2-1; D is unresolved. The germline V gene has CDR1 SGHDT and CDR2 YYEEEE. The CDR3 is 11 residues long. CDR3 loop: CASSSFNEQFF. The CDR3 region has the DNA TGTGCCAGCAGCTCCTTCAATGAGCAGTTCTTC.

The chain has TRBV30 and TRBJ2-3; a possible D gene is TRBD2 (5 bases). From germline, CDR1 is GTSNPN and CDR2 SVGIG (reference sequence). The CDR3 covers 14 residues. V lost 0 bases and J lost 8, with 15 bases in between. The CDR3 nucleotides are TGTGCCTGGAGTGTAGTAGCGTCTTCTGGTACGCAGTATTTT. It encodes CAWSVVASSGTQYF.

The V call is TRBV18, the J call TRBJ2-7; no firm D call. V shed 3 bases and J shed 0 bases, with 6 bases lying between them. Germline-derived CDR1 and CDR2 are KGHSH and LQKENI. This CDR3 is built from 13 residues. The CDR3 bases are TGTGCCAGCTCACCGGCCAGCTCCTACGAGCAGTACTTC. Amino acids: CASSPASSYEQYF.

In this sample, this clone turned up a few times. This chain connects TRBV29-1 to TRBJ1-2, with TRBD1 matching 10 bases. CDR1 and CDR2 from the germline V gene are SQVTM and ANQGSEA. J gave up 3 bases and V 4 bases, and 5 bases lay outside the gene matches. This CDR3 contains 14 residues. CDR3 in DNA: TGCAGCGTTGCAGGGACAGGGGATGACTATGGCTACACCTTC. The encoded protein is CSVAGTGDDYGYTF.

This chain links TRBV28 with TRBJ1-5, with 9 bases that match TRBD1. Germline loops: CDR1 MDHEN, CDR2 SYDVKM. Trimming took 6 bases from V and 0 from J; bases not matched to a gene: 3. This CDR3 is built from 15 residues. CDR3 coding DNA: TGTGCCAGCAGAAAGGACAGGGGTAGCAATCAGCCCCAGCATTTT. It is translated as CASRKDRGSNQPQHF.

The chain is built from TRBV2 and TRBJ1-2; 7 nucleotides agree with TRBD1. Germline values: CDR1 SNHLY, CDR2 FYNNEI. The CDR3 sequence is 13 residues long. J gave up 3 bases and V 2 bases, and 0 bases lay outside the gene matches. The CDR3 protein is CASSETGDYGYTF. The CDR3 DNA is TGTGCCAGCAGTGAAACAGGGGACTATGGCTACACCTTC.

This clone was observed a single time. The chain has TRBV14 and TRBJ1-6; 7 bases match TRBD1. The CDR3 is made up of 16 amino acids. The V gene's germline CDR1 is SGHDN and CDR2 FVKESK. J was trimmed by 11 bases and V by 2 bases; bases with no gene match: 12. CDR3 region: CASSQRTGGGGAPLHF. The CDR3 DNA follows: TGTGCCAGCAGCCAACGGACAGGAGGAGGTGGGGCACCCCTCCACTTT.

The gene calls are TRBV6-5 and TRBJ1-1, with a tentative D call TRBD1 (6 bases). The V gene's germline CDR1 is MNHEY and CDR2 SVGAGI. The CDR3 is 16 amino acids. The V end lost 2 bases, the J end lost 6 bases, and 19 bases lay between the germline ends. In DNA, the CDR3 is TGTGCCAGCAGTTACCAATCCCTTGGGACAAGGGCTGAAGCTTTCTTT. It encodes CASSYQSLGTRAEAFF.

The chain combines TRBV29-1 with TRBJ1-2, with TRBD1 matching 7 bases. The junction had 9 bases not matched to a gene; V was cut back by 6 bases and J by 8 bases. The germline CDR1 and CDR2 sequences are SQVTM and ANQGSEA. The CDR3 runs 12 residues. Here the CDR3 DNA reads TGCAGCGTACTCAAGGGGGCTCAAGGCTACACCTTC. This codes for CSVLKGAQGYTF.

The chain couples TRBV7-3 to TRBJ1-1; a possible D gene is TRBD1 (6 bases). The CDR3 is 14 residues long. The germline gives CDR1 SGHTA, CDR2 FQGTGA. With 2 bases removed from V and 0 bases from J, the gap between germline ends came to 7 bases. The CDR3 sequence: CASSLGTLNTEAFF. The CDR3 bases are TGTGCCAGCAGCTTAGGGACATTGAACACTGAAGCTTTCTTT.

The chain combines TRBV2 with TRBJ1-2; 11 bases are a match to TRBD1. V was clipped by 7 bases and J by 3 bases; unmatched bases: 7. This CDR3 is built from 15 residues. Per germline, CDR1 SNHLY and CDR2 FYNNEI. This chain's CDR3 is CASTDRGRGDYGYTF. DNA for the CDR3: TGTGCCAGCACGGACAGGGGGCGCGGAGACTATGGCTACACCTTC.

V is TRBV5-6 and J is TRBJ2-4; D unresolved. The germline V and J ends were trimmed by 4 bases and 0 bases, with 11 bases remaining between them. The CDR3 runs to 15 residues. CDR1 is SGHDT and CDR2 is YYEEEE in the germline V gene. The DNA for the CDR3 is TGTGCCAGCAGCCAACCGTCACTAGCCAAAAACATTCAGTACTTC. This translates into CASSQPSLAKNIQYF.

The chain is built from TRBV5-6 and TRBJ1-3; no definite D call. CDR1 SGHDT and CDR2 YYEEEE come from the germline V gene. The CDR3 has 13 residues. Trimming shortened V by 2 bases and J by 10 bases, and 13 bases separated the two germline ends. The CDR3 DNA sequence: TGTGCCAGCAGCTTCGCGGGGTTGGAAACCATATATTTT. Amino acids: CASSFAGLETIYF.

This chain connects TRBV6-4 to TRBJ2-3, with D possibly TRBD2 on 6 matching bases. The CDR3 runs 13 residues. From germline, CDR1 is MRHNA and CDR2 SNTAGT. The V and J ends lost 6 bases and 2 bases respectively, with 9 bases between them. The CDR3: CASSGSDTDTQYF. The CDR3 nucleotides are TGTGCCAGCAGCGGGAGTGACACAGATACGCAGTATTTT.

The chain couples TRBV19 to TRBJ2-5, with TRBD2 matching over 7 bases. Germline trimming cut 5 bases from V and 1 base from J; bases unmatched to any gene: 7. CDR1 and CDR2 from the germline V gene are LNHDA and SQIVND (reference sequence). The CDR3 is 15 amino acids. DNA for the CDR3: TGTGCCAGTAGTGCGGGAGTACGGACCCAAGAGACCCAGTACTTC. Amino acid sequence: CASSAGVRTQETQYF.

In this sample, this clone turned up once. The chain carries TRBV6-1 and TRBJ2-2, with TRBD1 identical over 7 bases. The CDR3 runs to 17 residues. V lost 4 bases and J lost 4; bases outside the gene matches: 12. Germline loops: CDR1 MNHNS, CDR2 SASEGT. CDR3 bases: TGTGCCAGCAGTGGAGGATGGGACAGACAATTCACCGGGGAGCTGTTTTTT. It translates to CASSGGWDRQFTGELFF.

The CDR3 is CASSFLQADTQYF. The CDR3 DNA follows: TGTGCCAGCAGCTTTCTACAGGCCGATACGCAGTATTTT. The gene calls are TRBV7-2 and TRBJ2-3; weak D call: TRBD1 (5 bases). The germline V gene encodes CDR1 SGHTA and CDR2 FQGNSA. V was clipped by 3 bases and J by 6 bases, with 10 bases between them. The CDR3 sequence is 13 residues long.

This chain links TRBV2 with TRBJ1-2, with D unresolved. The germline gives CDR1 SNHLY, CDR2 FYNNEI. V lost 4 bases, J lost 8 bases, and 14 bases lay in between. CDR3 length equals 13 residues. The CDR3 loop reads CASSVSEEAGYTF. The CDR3 DNA follows: TGTGCCAGCAGTGTATCAGAGGAAGCAGGCTACACCTTC.

The chain uses TRBV6-1 and TRBJ1-5; weak D call: TRBD1 (6 bases). The CDR3 runs 15 residues. The germline V gene has CDR1 MNHNS and CDR2 SASEGT. Trimming stripped 6 bases from V and 3 bases from J, with 15 bases between. Written as DNA, the CDR3 is TGTGCCAGCAGCGCACTCCGACAGGTCAATCAGCCCCAGCATTTT. Translating it yields CASSALRQVNQPQHF.

This chain joins TRBV5-1 and TRBJ2-7; D possibly corresponds to TRBD1 (6 bases). There are 15 residues in the CDR3. V dropped 4 bases and J dropped 4 bases, with 18 bases sitting between them. Per germline, CDR1 SGHRS and CDR2 YFSETQ. The chain's CDR3 is CASSPGDRFGYEQYF. The CDR3 DNA sequence: TGCGCCAGCAGCCCCGGAGACAGGTTCGGATACGAGCAGTACTTC.